Listed here are 5 T cell receptor beta chains from one sample, sequenced in a study of vaccination effects on CD4 cells after COVID-19. The table came from immunoSEQ multiplex PCR; TCRdb's copy has only in-frame clones and leaves some out. The sample holds 24,000 or so clones, 65% to 85% seen once. ViraFEST expansion of antigen-specific CD4+ T cells with viral peptide pools preceded sequencing. The culture ran for 10 to 11 days, and then CD4+ T cells were isolated. PCR showed that the person got SARS-CoV-2 infection at some point between March and December 2020. For these TCRs, the target antigens are not known. Sequencing was performed on CD4+ T cells from PBMCs cultured with HCoV-NL63 spike peptides, taken before COVID-19 vaccination. The receptors were gathered from a human donor who had a prior SARS-CoV-2 infection.

The CDR3 coding sequence is TGTGCCAGCTCACCACAGGGGGCCAATGGCTACACCTTC. Translating gives CASSPQGANGYTF. The chain carries TRBV18 and TRBJ1-2; 7 nucleotides line up with TRBD1. The germline V gene encodes CDR1 KGHSH and CDR2 LQKENI. The CDR3 has 13 residues. Unmatched junction bases numbered 2, after V lost 1 base and J lost 6 bases. Combining the CDR3 with reference TRBV18 and TRBJ1-2 gives the whole variable domain NAGVMQNPRHLVRRRGQEARLRCSPMKGHSHVYWYRQLPEEGLKFMVYLQKENIIDESGMPKERFSAEFPKEGPSILRIQQVVRGDSAAYFCASSPQGANGYTFGSGTRLTVV.

The V gene is TRBV24-1, the J gene TRBJ2-1, with TRBD2 as a possible D gene (6 bases). CDR3 length equals 15 residues. The V gene lost 4 bases and the J gene lost 5 bases, with 14 bases spanning the gap. Per the germline V gene, CDR1 is KGHDR and CDR2 is SFDVKD. In DNA, the CDR3 is TGTGCCACCAGTGACCCCGGGACTCGCAACAATGAGCAGTTCTTC. This gives the protein CATSDPGTRNNEQFF.

The chain has TRBV18 and TRBJ1-5; D perhaps matches TRBD1 (6 bases). The V end was cut by 3 bases, the J end by 4 bases, with 16 bases between. The CDR3 contains 16 residues. The V gene's germline CDR1 is KGHSH and CDR2 LQKENI. The CDR3 coding sequence is TGTGCCAGCTCACCGGGATTGAGGGGGGGGAATCAGCCCCAGCATTTT. As protein: CASSPGLRGGNQPQHF.

The chain links TRBV29-1 to TRBJ1-5; TRBD1 matches 8 bases. With V trimmed by 3 bases and J by 2 bases, 9 bases remained unmatched. The CDR3 covers 16 residues. Germline CDR1 SQVTM, CDR2 ANQGSEA. Here the CDR3 reads CSVDPGQGMGNQPQHF. CDR3 DNA: TGCAGCGTTGACCCTGGACAGGGAATGGGCAATCAGCCCCAGCATTTT.

J is TRBJ2-1 and V is TRBV5-6; TRBD2 agrees at 14 bases. The junction had 1 base not matched to a gene; V was cut back by 0 bases and J by 5 bases. From germline, CDR1 is SGHDT and CDR2 YYEEEE. The CDR3 has 16 residues. The CDR3 loop reads CASSLVGLAGDNEQFF. CDR3 DNA: TGTGCCAGCAGCTTGGTGGGACTAGCGGGGGACAATGAGCAGTTCTTC.